Reported below is one T cell receptor beta chain. The CDR3 loop spans 12 amino acids. V lost 6 bases to trimming and J lost 6 bases, with 8 bases between them. Looked up from germline, CDR1 is MNHEY and CDR2 is SVGEGT. This specimen belongs to a study of blood T cell repertoires in COVID-19. Study-wide background: The cDNA or gDNA used as material had been derived from T cells, B-cell-depleted T cells, or PBMCs.

Measured with immunoSEQ multiplex PCR; TCRdb has only the in-frame clones, and not every one. The sample gives roughly 50,000 clones, approximately 83% of which show up once; about 60% is in the top ten. This clonotype was sampled from a man between 65 and 85 years old with acute or convalescent COVID-19. The chain couples TRBV6-2 or TRBV6-3 to TRBJ2-2, with D uncertain. The sequencing input was peripheral blood. Written as DNA, the CDR3 is TGTGCCAGCAGCTATTTAGCCGGGGAGCTGTTTTTT. Protein sequence: CASSYLAGELFF.